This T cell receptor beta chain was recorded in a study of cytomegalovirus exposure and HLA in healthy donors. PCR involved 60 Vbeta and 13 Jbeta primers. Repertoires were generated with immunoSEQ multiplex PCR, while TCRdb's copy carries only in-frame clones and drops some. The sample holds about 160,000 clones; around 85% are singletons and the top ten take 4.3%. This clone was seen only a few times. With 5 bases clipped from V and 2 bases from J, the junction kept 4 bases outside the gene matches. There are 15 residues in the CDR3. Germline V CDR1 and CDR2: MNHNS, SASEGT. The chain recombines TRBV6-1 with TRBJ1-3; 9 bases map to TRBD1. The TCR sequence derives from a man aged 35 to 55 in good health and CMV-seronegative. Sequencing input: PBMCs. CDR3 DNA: TGTGCCAGCAGTACAGGACAGGGGACTGGAAACACCATATATTTT. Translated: CASSTGQGTGNTIYF.